A selection of T cell receptor beta chains follows, all from one sample in a study of early T cells in non-severe SARS-CoV-2 infection. TCRdb called the 5' RACE reads again in MiXCR, with one record for every CDR3 protein. The sample lists more than 85,000 distinct CDR3 sequences, roughly 15% seen once, with around 1.3% in the top ten. The specimen sequenced was whole blood. All receptors derive from an adult who was a healthcare worker with PCR-confirmed SARS-CoV-2 infection or an uninfected control (not recorded which). Each CDR3 is given with its conserved first and last residue. Each record gives: CDR3 DNA, CDR3 protein, clone size, D gene, V gene, J gene. A D gene is named only where the DNA matches it firmly. Not all rows give a size; the values are once, few, many and, for expanded clones, a class.

cdr3_nt: TGCAGCTCTCGGAGGGGGGACGAGCAGTACTTC
cdr3_aa: CSSRRGDEQYF
clone_size: few
d_call: -
v_call: TRBV29-1
j_call: TRBJ2-7

cdr3_nt: TGTGCCAGCAGCTTAGTATCGTCCGGGTTGAAGACCCAGTACTTC
cdr3_aa: CASSLVSSGLKTQYF
clone_size: few
d_call: -
v_call: TRBV11-2
j_call: TRBJ2-5

cdr3_nt: TGTGCCAGCACTCTAGCGGGACTAAGCTCCTACAATGAGCAGTTCTTC
cdr3_aa: CASTLAGLSSYNEQFF
clone_size: many
d_call: TRBD2
v_call: TRBV6-1
j_call: TRBJ2-1

cdr3_nt: TGTGCCAGCAGCCTGTCGGGGCAGGGGAGAAATGAGCAGTTCTTC
cdr3_aa: CASSLSGQGRNEQFF
clone_size: -
d_call: -
v_call: TRBV7-9
j_call: TRBJ2-1

cdr3_nt: TGTGCCCTGAGGCAGGGGCCCTACGAGCAGTACTTC
cdr3_aa: CALRQGPYEQYF
clone_size: -
d_call: -
v_call: TRBV30
j_call: TRBJ2-7

cdr3_nt: TGTGCCAGCAGTATGGACAGCAAACCCTACGAGCAGTACTTC
cdr3_aa: CASSMDSKPYEQYF
clone_size: -
d_call: -
v_call: TRBV12-3/TRBV12-4
j_call: TRBJ2-7

cdr3_nt: TGTGTCAGCAGCTACAATGAGCAGTTCTTC
cdr3_aa: CVSSYNEQFF
clone_size: -
d_call: -
v_call: TRBV7-2
j_call: TRBJ2-1

cdr3_nt: TGCAGCGTTGTTCTCGGGCGAGGAGCTTTCTTT
cdr3_aa: CSVVLGRGAFF
clone_size: -
d_call: -
v_call: TRBV29-1
j_call: TRBJ1-1

cdr3_nt: TGTGCCAGCAGCTTGGGCGGGGGAGCCGATACGCAGTATTTT
cdr3_aa: CASSLGGGADTQYF
clone_size: many
d_call: TRBD2
v_call: TRBV11-2
j_call: TRBJ2-3

cdr3_nt: TGTGCCAGCTCTGGACAGGGTATAGAGACCCAGTACTTC
cdr3_aa: CASSGQGIETQYF
clone_size: -
d_call: TRBD1
v_call: TRBV7-2
j_call: TRBJ2-5

cdr3_nt: TGTGCCAGCAGCGGGACAGGGAACTACAATGAGCAGTTCTTC
cdr3_aa: CASSGTGNYNEQFF
clone_size: few
d_call: TRBD1
v_call: TRBV9
j_call: TRBJ2-1

cdr3_nt: TGTGCCAGCAGCCCCCTCAGGACAGGGTCCCTGGATTTT
cdr3_aa: CASSPLRTGSLDF
clone_size: -
d_call: TRBD1
v_call: TRBV3-1
j_call: TRBJ2-3